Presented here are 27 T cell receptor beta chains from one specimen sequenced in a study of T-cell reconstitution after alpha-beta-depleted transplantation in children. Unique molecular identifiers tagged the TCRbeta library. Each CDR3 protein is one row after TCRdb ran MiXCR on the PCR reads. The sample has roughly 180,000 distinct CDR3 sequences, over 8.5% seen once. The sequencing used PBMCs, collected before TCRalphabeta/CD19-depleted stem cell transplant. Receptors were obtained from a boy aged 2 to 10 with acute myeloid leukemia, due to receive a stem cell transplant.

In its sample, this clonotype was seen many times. CDR3 loop: CASSLAGISNTEAFF. The CDR3 DNA follows: TGTGCCAGCAGCTTAGCCGGCATCTCGAACACTGAAGCTTTCTTT. The V call is TRBV11-1, the J call TRBJ1-1, with D uncertain. Germline assignment: CDR1 SGHAT and CDR2 FQDESV (reference sequence). The CDR3 sequence is 15 residues long. Trimming pared 0 bases from V and 1 base from J, leaving 9 bases between.

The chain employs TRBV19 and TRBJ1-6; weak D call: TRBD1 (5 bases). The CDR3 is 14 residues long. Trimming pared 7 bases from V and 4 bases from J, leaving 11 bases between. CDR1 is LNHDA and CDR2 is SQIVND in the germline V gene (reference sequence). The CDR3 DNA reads TGTGCCAGTACGAGGGAGGGGTATAATTCACCCCTCCACTTT. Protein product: CASTREGYNSPLHF.

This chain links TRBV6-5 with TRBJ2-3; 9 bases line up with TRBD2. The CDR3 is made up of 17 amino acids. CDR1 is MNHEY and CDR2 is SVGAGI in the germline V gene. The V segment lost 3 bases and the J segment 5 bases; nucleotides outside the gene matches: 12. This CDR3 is CASSYLAGGRDIDTQYF. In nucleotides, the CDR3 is TGTGCCAGCAGTTATCTTGCGGGGGGGCGGGACATAGATACGCAGTATTTT.

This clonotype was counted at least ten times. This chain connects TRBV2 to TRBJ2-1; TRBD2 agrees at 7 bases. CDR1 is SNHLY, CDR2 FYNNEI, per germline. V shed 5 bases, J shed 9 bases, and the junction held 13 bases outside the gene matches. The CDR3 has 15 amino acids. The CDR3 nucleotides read TGTGCCAGCAGTAGCCTCGGTACTAGCGAGGGTGAGCAGTTCTTC. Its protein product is CASSSLGTSEGEQFF.

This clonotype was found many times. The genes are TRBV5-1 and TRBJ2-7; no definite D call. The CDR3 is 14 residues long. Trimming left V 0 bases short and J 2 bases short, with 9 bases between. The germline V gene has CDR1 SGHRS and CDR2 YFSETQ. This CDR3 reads CASSLGQLTYEQYF. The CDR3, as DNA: TGCGCCAGCAGCTTGGGCCAGCTCACCTACGAGCAGTACTTC.

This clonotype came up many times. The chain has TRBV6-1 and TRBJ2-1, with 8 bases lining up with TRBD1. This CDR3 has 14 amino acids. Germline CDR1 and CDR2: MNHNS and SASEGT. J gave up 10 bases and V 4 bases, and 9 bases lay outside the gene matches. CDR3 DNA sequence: TGTGCCAGCAGTGGGACAGGGCTACTATCAGAGCAGTTCTTC. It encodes CASSGTGLLSEQFF.

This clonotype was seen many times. CDR3 in amino acids: CSARLEGNEQFF. CDR3 in DNA: TGCAGTGCTAGACTAGAAGGCAATGAGCAGTTCTTC. J is TRBJ2-1 and V is TRBV20-1; D remains ambiguous. The CDR3 is 12 residues long. Germline loops: CDR1 DFQATT, CDR2 SNEGSKA (reference sequence). With 2 bases removed from V and 6 bases from J, the gap between germline ends came to 8 bases.

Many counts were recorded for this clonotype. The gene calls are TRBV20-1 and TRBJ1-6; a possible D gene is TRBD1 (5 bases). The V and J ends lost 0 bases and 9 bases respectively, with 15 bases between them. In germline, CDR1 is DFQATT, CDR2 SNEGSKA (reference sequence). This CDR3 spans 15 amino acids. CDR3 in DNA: TGCAGTGCTAGAGATGGGTGGAAAGGGGTTTCACCCCTCCACTTT. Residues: CSARDGWKGVSPLHF.

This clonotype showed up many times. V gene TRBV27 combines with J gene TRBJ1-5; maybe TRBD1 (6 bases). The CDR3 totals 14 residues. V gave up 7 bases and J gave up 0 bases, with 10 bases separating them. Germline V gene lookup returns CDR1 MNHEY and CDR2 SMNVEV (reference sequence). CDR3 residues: CASNRAYSNQPQHF. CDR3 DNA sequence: TGTGCCAGCAACAGGGCTTATAGCAATCAGCCCCAGCATTTT.

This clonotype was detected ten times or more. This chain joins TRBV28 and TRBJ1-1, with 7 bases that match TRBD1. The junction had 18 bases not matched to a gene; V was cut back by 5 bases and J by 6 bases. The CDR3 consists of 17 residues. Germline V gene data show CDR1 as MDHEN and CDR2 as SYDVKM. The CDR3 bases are TGTGCCAGCAGTCCACCCCTGTATCGAGGGGGCTCGGCTGAAGCTTTCTTT. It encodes CASSPPLYRGGSAEAFF.

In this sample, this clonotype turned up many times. CDR3 loop: CALFFSDTQYF. In nucleotides, the CDR3 is TGTGCCCTCTTCTTTAGTGATACGCAGTATTTT. The chain employs TRBV7-9 and TRBJ2-3, with unresolved D. With 11 bases removed from V and 6 bases from J, the gap between germline ends came to 12 bases. This CDR3 is built from 11 residues. Germline V gene sequence: CDR1 SEHNR, CDR2 FQNEAQ (reference sequence).

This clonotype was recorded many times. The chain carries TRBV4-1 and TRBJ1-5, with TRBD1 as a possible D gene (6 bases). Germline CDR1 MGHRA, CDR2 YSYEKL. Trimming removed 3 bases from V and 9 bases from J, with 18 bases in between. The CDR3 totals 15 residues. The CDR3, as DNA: TGCGCCAGCAGCCAGGCCGGGACACCCGGCCGGCCCCAGCATTTT. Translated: CASSQAGTPGRPQHF.

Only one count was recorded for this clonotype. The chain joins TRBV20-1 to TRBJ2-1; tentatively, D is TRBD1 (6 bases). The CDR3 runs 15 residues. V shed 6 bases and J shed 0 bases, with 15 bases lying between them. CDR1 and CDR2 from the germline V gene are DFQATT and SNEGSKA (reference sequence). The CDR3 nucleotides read TGCAGTGCCATGCCTCAGGGGAGCTCCTACAATGAGCAGTTCTTC. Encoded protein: CSAMPQGSSYNEQFF.

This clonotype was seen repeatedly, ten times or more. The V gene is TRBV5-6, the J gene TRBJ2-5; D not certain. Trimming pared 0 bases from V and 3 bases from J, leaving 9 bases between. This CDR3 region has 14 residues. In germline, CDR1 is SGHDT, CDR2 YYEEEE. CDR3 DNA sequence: TGTGCCAGCAGCTTGGTCGACGGAAAAGAGACCCAGTACTTC. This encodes CASSLVDGKETQYF.

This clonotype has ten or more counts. CDR3 sequence (DNA): TGCAGTGCTATATTAGCGGGATCCTACGAGCAGTACTTC. Its translation: CSAILAGSYEQYF. The genes are TRBV20-1 and TRBJ2-7; 8 nucleotides agree with TRBD2. The CDR3 sequence is 13 residues long. Germline CDR1 and CDR2: DFQATT and SNEGSKA (reference sequence). Trimming cost V 4 bases and J 1 base; bases outside gene matches: 3.

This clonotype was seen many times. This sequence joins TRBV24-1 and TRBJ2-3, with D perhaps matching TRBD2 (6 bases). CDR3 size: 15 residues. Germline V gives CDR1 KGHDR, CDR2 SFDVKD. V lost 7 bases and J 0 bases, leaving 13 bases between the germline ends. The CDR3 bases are TGTGCCACCAGGGGGGTCAGCGGGAGCACAGATACGCAGTATTTT. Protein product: CATRGVSGSTDTQYF.

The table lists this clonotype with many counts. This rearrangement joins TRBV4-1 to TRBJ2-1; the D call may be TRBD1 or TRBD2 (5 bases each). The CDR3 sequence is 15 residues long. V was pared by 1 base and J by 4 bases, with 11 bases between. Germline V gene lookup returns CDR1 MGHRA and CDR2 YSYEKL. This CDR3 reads CASSQVGDPYNEQFF. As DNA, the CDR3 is TGCGCCAGCAGCCAAGTAGGGGACCCATACAATGAGCAGTTCTTC.

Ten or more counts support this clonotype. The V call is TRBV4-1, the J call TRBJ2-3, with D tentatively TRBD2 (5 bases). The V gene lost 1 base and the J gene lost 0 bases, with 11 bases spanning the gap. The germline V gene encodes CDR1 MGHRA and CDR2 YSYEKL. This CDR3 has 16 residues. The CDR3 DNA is TGCGCCAGCAGCCAAGTGATAGCGACCAGCACAGATACGCAGTATTTT. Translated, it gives CASSQVIATSTDTQYF.

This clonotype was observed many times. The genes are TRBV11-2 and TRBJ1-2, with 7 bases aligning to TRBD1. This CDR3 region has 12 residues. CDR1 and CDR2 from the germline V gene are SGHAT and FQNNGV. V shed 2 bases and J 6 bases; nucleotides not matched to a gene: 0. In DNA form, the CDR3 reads TGTGCCAGCAGCTTACAGGGGGATGGCTACACCTTC. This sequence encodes CASSLQGDGYTF.

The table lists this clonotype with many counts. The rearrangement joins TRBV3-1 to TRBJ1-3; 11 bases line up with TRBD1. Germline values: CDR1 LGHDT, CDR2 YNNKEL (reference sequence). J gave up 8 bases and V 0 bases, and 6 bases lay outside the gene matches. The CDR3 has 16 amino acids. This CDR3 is CASSQDLGQGAYTIYF. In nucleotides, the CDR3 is TGTGCCAGCAGCCAAGATCTAGGACAGGGGGCATACACCATATATTTT.

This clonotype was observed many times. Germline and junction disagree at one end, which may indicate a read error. The CDR3 protein is CASRPRVVGTQAFF. For the CDR3, the DNA is TGTGCCAGCAGACCCCGGGTTGTAGGCACTCAAGCTTTCTTT. The chain is built from TRBV12-3 or TRBV12-4 and TRBJ1-1; D gene uncertain. The CDR3 sequence is 14 residues long.

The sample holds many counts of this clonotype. The CDR3 here is CASSLTGIGNTIYF. The CDR3 DNA reads as TGTGCCAGCAGCTTAACGGGAATCGGAAACACCATATATTTT. This rearrangement joins TRBV7-8 to TRBJ1-3; unclear D gene. This CDR3 comprises 14 residues. V lost 2 bases and J lost 4, with 9 bases in between. The V gene's germline CDR1 is SGHVS and CDR2 FQNEAQ.

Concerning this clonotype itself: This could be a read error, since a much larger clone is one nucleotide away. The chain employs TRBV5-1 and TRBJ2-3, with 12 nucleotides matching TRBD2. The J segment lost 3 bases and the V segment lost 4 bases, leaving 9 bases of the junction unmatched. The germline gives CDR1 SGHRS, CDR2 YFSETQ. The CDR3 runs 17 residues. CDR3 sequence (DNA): TGCGCCAGCAGCCACACTAGCGGGGGGATGGGGACAGATACGCAGTATTTT. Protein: CASSHTSGGMGTDTQYF.

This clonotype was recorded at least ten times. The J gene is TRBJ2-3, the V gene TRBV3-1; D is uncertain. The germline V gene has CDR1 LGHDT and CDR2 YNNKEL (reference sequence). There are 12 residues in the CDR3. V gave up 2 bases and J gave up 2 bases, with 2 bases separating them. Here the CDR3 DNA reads TGTGCCAGCAGCCAACTCACAGATACGCAGTATTTT. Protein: CASSQLTDTQYF.

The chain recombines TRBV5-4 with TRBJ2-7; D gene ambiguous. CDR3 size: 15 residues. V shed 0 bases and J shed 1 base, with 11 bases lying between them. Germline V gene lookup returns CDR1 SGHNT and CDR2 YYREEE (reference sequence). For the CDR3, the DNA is TGTGCCAGCAGCTTGGGGGTCCTACAATCCTACGAGCAGTACTTC. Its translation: CASSLGVLQSYEQYF.

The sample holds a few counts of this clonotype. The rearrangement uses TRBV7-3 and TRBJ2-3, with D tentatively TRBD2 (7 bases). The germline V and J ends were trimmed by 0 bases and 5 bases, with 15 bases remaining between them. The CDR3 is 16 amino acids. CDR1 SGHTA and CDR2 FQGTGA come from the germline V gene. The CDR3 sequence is CASSLTGGGAEDTQYF. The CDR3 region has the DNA TGTGCCAGCAGCTTAACTGGGGGGGGGGCGGAAGATACGCAGTATTTT.

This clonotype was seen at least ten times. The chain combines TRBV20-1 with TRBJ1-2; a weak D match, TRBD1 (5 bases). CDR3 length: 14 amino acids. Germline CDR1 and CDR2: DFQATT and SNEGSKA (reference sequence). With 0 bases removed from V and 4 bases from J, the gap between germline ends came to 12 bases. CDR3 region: CSARERGGPYGYTF. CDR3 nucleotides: TGCAGTGCTAGAGAGAGGGGAGGCCCCTATGGCTACACCTTC.